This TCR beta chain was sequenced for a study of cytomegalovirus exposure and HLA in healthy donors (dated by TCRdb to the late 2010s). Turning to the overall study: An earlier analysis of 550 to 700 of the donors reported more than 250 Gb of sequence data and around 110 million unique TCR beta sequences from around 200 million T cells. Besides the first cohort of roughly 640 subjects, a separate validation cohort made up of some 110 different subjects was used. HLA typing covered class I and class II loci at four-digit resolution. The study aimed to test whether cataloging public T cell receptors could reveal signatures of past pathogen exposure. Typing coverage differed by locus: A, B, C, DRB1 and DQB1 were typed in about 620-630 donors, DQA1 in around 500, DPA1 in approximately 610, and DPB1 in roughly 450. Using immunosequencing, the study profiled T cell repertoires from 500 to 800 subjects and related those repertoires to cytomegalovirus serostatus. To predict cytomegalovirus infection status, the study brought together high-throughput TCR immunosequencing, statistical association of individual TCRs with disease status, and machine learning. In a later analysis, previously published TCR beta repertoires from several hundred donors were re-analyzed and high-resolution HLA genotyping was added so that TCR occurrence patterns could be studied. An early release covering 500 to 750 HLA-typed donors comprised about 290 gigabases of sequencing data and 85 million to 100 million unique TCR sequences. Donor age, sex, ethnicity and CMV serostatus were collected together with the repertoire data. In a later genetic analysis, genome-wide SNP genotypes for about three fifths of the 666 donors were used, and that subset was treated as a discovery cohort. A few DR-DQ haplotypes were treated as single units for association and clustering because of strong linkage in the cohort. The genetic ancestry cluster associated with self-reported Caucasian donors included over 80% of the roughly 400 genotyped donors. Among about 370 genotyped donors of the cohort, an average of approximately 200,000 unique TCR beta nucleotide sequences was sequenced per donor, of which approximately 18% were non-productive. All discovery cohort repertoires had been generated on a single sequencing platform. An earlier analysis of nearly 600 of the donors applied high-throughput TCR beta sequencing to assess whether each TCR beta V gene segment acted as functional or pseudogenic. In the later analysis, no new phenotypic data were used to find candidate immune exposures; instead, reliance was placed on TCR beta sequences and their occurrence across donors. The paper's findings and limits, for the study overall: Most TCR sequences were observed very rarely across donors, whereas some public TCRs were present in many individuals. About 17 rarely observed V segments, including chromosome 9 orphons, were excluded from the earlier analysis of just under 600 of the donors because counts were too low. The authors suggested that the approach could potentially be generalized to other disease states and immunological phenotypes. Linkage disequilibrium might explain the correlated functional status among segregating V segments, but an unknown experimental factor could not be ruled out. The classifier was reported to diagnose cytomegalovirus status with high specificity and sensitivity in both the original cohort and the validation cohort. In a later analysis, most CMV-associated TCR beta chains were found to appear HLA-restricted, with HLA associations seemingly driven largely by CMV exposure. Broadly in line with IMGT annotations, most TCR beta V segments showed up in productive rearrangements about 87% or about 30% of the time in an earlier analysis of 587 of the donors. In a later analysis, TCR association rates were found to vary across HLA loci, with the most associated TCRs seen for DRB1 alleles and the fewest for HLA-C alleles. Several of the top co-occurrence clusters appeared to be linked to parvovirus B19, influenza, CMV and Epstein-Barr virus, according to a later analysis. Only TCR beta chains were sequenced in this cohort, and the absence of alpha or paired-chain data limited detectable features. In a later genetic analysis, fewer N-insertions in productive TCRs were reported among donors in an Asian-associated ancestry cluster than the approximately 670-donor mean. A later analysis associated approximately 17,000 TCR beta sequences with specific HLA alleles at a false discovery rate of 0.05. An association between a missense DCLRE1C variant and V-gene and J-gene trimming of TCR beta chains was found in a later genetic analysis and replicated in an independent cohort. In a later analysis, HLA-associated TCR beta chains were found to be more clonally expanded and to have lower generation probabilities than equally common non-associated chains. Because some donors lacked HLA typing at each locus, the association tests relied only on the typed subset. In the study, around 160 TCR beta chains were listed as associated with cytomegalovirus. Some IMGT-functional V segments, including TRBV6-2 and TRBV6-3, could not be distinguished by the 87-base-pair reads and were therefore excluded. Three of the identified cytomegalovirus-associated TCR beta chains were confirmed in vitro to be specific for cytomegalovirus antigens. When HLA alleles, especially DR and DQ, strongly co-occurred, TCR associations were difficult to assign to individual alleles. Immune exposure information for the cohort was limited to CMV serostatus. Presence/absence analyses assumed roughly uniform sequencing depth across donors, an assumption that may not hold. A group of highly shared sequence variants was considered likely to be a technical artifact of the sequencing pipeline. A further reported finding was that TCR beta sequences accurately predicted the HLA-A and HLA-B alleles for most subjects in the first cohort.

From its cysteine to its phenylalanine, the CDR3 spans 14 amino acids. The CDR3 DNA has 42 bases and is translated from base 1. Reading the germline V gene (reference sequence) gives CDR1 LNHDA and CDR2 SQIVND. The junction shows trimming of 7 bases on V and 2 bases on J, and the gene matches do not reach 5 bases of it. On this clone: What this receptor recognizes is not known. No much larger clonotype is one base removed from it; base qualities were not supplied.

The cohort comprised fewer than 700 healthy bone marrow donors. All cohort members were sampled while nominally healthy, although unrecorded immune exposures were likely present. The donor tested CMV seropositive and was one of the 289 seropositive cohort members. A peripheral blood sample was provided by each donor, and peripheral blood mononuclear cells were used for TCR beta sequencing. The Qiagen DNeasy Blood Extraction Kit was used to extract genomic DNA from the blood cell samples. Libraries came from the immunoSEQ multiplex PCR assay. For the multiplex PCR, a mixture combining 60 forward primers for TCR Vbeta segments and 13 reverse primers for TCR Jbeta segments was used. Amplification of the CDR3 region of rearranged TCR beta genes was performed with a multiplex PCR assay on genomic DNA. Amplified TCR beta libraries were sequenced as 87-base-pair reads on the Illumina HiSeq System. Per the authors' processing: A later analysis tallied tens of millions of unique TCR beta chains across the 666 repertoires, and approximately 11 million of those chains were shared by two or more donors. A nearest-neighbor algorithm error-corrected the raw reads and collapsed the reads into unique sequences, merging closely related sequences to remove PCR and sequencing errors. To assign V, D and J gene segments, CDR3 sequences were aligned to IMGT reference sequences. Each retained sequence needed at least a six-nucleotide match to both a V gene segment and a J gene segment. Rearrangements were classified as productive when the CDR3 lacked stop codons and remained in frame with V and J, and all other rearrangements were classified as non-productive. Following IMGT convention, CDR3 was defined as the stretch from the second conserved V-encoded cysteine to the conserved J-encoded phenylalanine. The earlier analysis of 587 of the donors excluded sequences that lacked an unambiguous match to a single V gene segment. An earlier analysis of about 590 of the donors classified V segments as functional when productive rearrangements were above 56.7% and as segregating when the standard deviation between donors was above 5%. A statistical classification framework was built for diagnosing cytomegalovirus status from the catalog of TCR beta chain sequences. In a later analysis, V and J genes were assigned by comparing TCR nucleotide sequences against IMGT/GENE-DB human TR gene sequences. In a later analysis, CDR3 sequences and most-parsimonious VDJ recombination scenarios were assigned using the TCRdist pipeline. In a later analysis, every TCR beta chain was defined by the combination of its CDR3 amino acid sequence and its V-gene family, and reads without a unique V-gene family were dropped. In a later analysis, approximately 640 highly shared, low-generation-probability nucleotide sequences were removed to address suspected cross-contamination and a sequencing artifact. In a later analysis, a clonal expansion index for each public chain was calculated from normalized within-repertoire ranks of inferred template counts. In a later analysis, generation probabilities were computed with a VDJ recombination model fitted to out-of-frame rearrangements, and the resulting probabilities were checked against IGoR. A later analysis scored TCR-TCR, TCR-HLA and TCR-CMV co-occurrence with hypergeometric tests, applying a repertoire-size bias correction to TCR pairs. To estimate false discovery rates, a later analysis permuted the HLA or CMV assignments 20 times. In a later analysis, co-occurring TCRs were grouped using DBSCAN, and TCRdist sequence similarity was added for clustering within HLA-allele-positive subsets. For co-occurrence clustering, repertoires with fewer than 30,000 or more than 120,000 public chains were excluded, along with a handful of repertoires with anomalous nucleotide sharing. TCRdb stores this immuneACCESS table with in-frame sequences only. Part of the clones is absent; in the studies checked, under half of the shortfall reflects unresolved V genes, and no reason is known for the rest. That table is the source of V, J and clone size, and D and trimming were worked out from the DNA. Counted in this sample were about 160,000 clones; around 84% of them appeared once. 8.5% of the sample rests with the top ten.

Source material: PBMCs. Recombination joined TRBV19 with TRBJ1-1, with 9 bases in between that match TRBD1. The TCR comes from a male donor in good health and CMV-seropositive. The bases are TGTGCCAGTACCCCGGGACAGGGTAACACTGAAGCTTTCTTT. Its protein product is CASTPGQGNTEAFF.